Detailed here is one T cell receptor beta chain. Its matching antigen is unknown. The donors were all Caucasian adults (living in Nashville, Tennessee). In germline, CDR1 is ENHRY, CDR2 SYGVKD. The CDR3 runs 15 residues. Germline trimming cut 4 bases from V and 8 bases from J; bases unmatched to any gene: 5. The sample originates from a study of shared clonotypes between healthy human individuals. Study-wide points: With few donors, the genetic and exposure-history diversity represented was limited. Deeper or shallower sequencing was expected to change how clonotypes are shared among donors.

Sequencing was performed with immunoSEQ multiplex PCR; in TCRdb, only in-frame clones are kept and a portion is missing. The data show over 1.4 million clones, roughly 95% seen once. This clonotype originated in a young man in good health. The sequencing input was naive CD4+ T cells sorted from blood. The subset is: CD45RA+ positively selected. The chain is built from TRBV10-3 and TRBJ2-1; 13 bases agree with TRBD2. As DNA, the CDR3 is TGTGCCATCAGTGGGACTAGCGGGAGTCGGGATGAGCAGTTCTTC. Its translation is CAISGTSGSRDEQFF.